These 21 T cell receptor beta chains were sequenced from one sample in a study of shared clonotypes between healthy human individuals. TCRdb keeps only in-frame clones here, not all; method: immunoSEQ multiplex PCR. The sample lists some 790,000 clones, over 55% occurring once. The sequencing sample was made of memory CD4+ T cells sorted from blood. Subset noted: CD45RA-negative fraction. These TCRs come from a woman aged 30 to 39 in good health.

Note on this clone: The same CDR3 arises from other DNA sequences in this sample as well. This sequence joins TRBV5-1 and TRBJ2-7; D is ambiguous. Germline V gene sequence: CDR1 SGHRS, CDR2 YFSETQ. CDR3 length: 14 residues. V lost 0 bases and J 2 bases, leaving 9 bases between the germline ends. As DNA, the CDR3 is TGCGCCAGCAGCTTGGGGTCAGGAGCCTACGAGCAGTACTTC. This sequence encodes CASSLGSGAYEQYF.

This clone was found many times. This specimen includes other DNA sequences encoding the same CDR3. V gene TRBV6-1 combines with J gene TRBJ2-7; D is unclear. The germline CDR1 and CDR2 sequences are MNHNS and SASEGT. V lost 5 bases and J 4 bases, leaving 9 bases between the germline ends. CDR3 length: 12 amino acids. CDR3 loop: CASSRPGYEQYF. In DNA form, the CDR3 reads TGTGCCAGCAGTCGACCGGGTTACGAGCAGTACTTC.

Notes on this clone: Other nucleotide sequences from this sample produce the same CDR3. The genes are TRBV27 and TRBJ1-5; 10 bases line up with TRBD1. CDR3 length: 14 amino acids. The junction had 6 bases not matched to a gene; V was cut back by 6 bases and J by 7 bases. Germline loops: CDR1 MNHEY, CDR2 SMNVEV (reference sequence). CDR3 sequence reads: CASRTGTGDQPQHF. The CDR3 DNA reads as TGTGCCAGCAGAACCGGGACAGGGGACCAGCCCCAGCATTTT.

The gene calls are TRBV19 and TRBJ2-2; D is possibly TRBD1 or TRBD2 (5 bases each). CDR1 and CDR2 from the germline V gene are LNHDA and SQIVND (reference sequence). V lost 4 bases and J lost 1, with 10 bases in between. The CDR3 loop spans 15 amino acids. In nucleotides, the CDR3 is TGTGCCAGTAGTAATTTGGGGGTGAACACCGGGGAGCTGTTTTTT. Amino acid sequence: CASSNLGVNTGELFF.

This clone was picked up a small number of times. The CDR3 protein is CSVRQGANTGELFF. The DNA for the CDR3 is TGCAGCGTTCGACAGGGGGCGAACACCGGGGAGCTGTTTTTT. The chain links TRBV29-1 to TRBJ2-2; 9 bases match TRBD1. V lost 5 bases, J lost 0 bases, and 1 base stayed unmatched. The CDR3 is made up of 14 amino acids. Germline-derived CDR1 and CDR2 are SQVTM and ANQGSEA.

The gene calls are TRBV7-9 and TRBJ2-3, with D perhaps matching TRBD1 or TRBD2 (6 bases each). Trimming took 5 bases from V and 2 from J, leaving 14 bases between them. Germline CDR1 SEHNR, CDR2 FQNEAQ (reference sequence). The CDR3 sequence is 15 residues long. The CDR3 reads CASSHGGSFTDTQYF. The CDR3 DNA is TGTGCCAGCAGCCACGGGGGCAGTTTCACAGATACGCAGTATTTT.

The chain links TRBV29-1 to TRBJ2-1, with a weak D call TRBD1 (7 bases). Germline values: CDR1 SQVTM, CDR2 ANQGSEA. There are 12 residues in the CDR3. The ends were cut back, 5 bases at V and 8 bases at J, with 13 bases in the middle. The CDR3, as DNA: TGCAGCGTTCGTCAGGGGGGTGATGAGCAGTTCTTC. Its protein product is CSVRQGGDEQFF.

This chain uses TRBV6-4 with TRBJ2-6; possibly TRBD1 or TRBD2 for D (5 bases each). This CDR3 is built from 14 residues. Germline V lookup: CDR1 MRHNA, CDR2 SNTAGT. The V gene lost 5 bases and the J gene lost 2 bases, with 7 bases spanning the gap. The chain's CDR3 is CASSLGAGANVLTF. CDR3 sequence (DNA): TGTGCCAGCAGTCTGGGGGCTGGGGCCAACGTCCTGACTTTC.

The DNA of the CDR3 is TGTGCCAGCAGTGAGGGACTTCAGGGCGGGGAGCTGTTTTTT. It codes for CASSEGLQGGELFF. The chain is built from TRBV6-1 and TRBJ2-2, with D tentatively TRBD2 (6 bases). Germline V gene data show CDR1 as MNHNS and CDR2 as SASEGT. V lost 3 bases to trimming and J lost 7 bases, with 12 bases between them. CDR3 length: 14 residues.

The rearrangement joins TRBV4-1 to TRBJ2-4; no clear D gene. Germline V gives CDR1 MGHRA, CDR2 YSYEKL. V dropped 4 bases and J dropped 6 bases, with 13 bases sitting between them. The CDR3 has 14 amino acids. This CDR3 reads CASSPPTTRNIQYF. The CDR3 DNA reads as TGCGCCAGCAGCCCGCCTACAACCAGAAACATTCAGTACTTC.

The chain has TRBV10-3 and TRBJ1-5; D gene ambiguous. Trimming shortened V by 6 bases and J by 1 base, and 13 bases separated the two germline ends. This CDR3 is built from 15 residues. Germline-derived CDR1 and CDR2 are ENHRY and SYGVKD. The CDR3 region is CAIRAGIDSNQPQHF. CDR3 coding DNA: TGTGCCATCAGGGCGGGGATCGACAGCAATCAGCCCCAGCATTTT.

As DNA, the CDR3 is TGTGCCAGTAGTCCGGACCGGTCTGGAAACACCATATATTTT. This encodes CASSPDRSGNTIYF. The chain couples TRBV19 to TRBJ1-3; D gene unclear. Germline V CDR1 and CDR2: LNHDA, SQIVND (reference sequence). Between the trimmed V and J ends, which lost 5 bases and 1 base, there was a span of 9 bases. The CDR3 is made up of 14 amino acids.

V usage is TRBV27 and J usage is TRBJ1-1, with D unresolved. Per germline, CDR1 MNHEY and CDR2 SMNVEV (reference sequence). Trimming pared 0 bases from V and 4 bases from J, leaving 9 bases between. The CDR3 consists of 14 residues. DNA of the CDR3: TGTGCCAGCAGTTTATCTTACATCAGCACTGAAGCTTTCTTT. As protein: CASSLSYISTEAFF.

In its sample, this clone was seen a few times. The chain joins TRBV28 to TRBJ1-2; no firm D call. The CDR3 has 14 amino acids. In germline, CDR1 is MDHEN, CDR2 SYDVKM. V lost 3 bases, J lost 8 bases, and 16 bases lay in between. CDR3 DNA: TGTGCCAGCAGTTTCAATCCTTATCTTAGGGGCTACACCTTC. Its protein is CASSFNPYLRGYTF.

The table lists this clone with a count of one. The J gene is TRBJ2-3, the V gene TRBV19; D is unresolved. Germline V gene sequence: CDR1 LNHDA, CDR2 SQIVND (reference sequence). This CDR3 region has 13 residues. V lost 5 bases to trimming and J lost 2 bases, with 8 bases between them. The CDR3 bases are TGTGCCAGTAGTGGGCAGCACACAGATACGCAGTATTTT. Translated, it gives CASSGQHTDTQYF.

The chain is built from TRBV4-1 and TRBJ2-7, with D uncertain. V was shortened by 4 bases and J by 0 bases, with 13 bases between the two germline ends. Germline V gives CDR1 MGHRA, CDR2 YSYEKL. This CDR3 is built from 15 residues. CDR3 sequence reads: CASSRLPLTSYEQYF. The CDR3 DNA is TGCGCCAGCAGCCGCCTCCCCCTAACCTCCTACGAGCAGTACTTC.

This clone was observed once. The chain is built from TRBV5-1 and TRBJ1-1, with TRBD1 as a possible D gene (5 bases). CDR1 is SGHRS, CDR2 YFSETQ, per germline. There are 14 residues in the CDR3. V was shortened by 3 bases and J by 1 base, with 10 bases between the two germline ends. The CDR3 protein is CASSWGPTNTEAFF. CDR3 nucleotide sequence: TGCGCCAGCAGCTGGGGACCTACGAACACTGAAGCTTTCTTT.

J is TRBJ2-1 and V is TRBV2; D is tentatively TRBD1 or TRBD2 (6 bases each). Germline lookup yields CDR1 SNHLY and CDR2 FYNNEI. This CDR3 has 12 amino acids. The V and J ends lost 10 bases and 6 bases respectively, with 13 bases between them. In nucleotides, the CDR3 is TGTGCCACCTATGGGGGGCCCAATGAGCAGTTCTTC. Protein sequence: CATYGGPNEQFF.

This sequence joins TRBV11-2 and TRBJ2-1, with 9 bases aligning to TRBD2. The CDR3 sequence is 17 residues long. J lost 5 bases, V lost 2 bases, and 10 bases had no gene match. Looked up from germline, CDR1 is SGHAT and CDR2 is FQNNGV. The CDR3 spells CASSLRFPSGDHNEQFF. CDR3 DNA sequence: TGTGCCAGCAGCTTAAGGTTCCCTAGCGGGGATCACAATGAGCAGTTCTTC.

This chain uses TRBV27 with TRBJ1-4; D not certain. Trimming pared 8 bases from V and 0 bases from J, leaving 16 bases between. This CDR3 contains 16 residues. Germline values: CDR1 MNHEY, CDR2 SMNVEV (reference sequence). CDR3 nucleotides: TGTGCCAGCGGGCCTCCCAGGACGTCAACTAATGAAAAACTGTTTTTT. It is translated as CASGPPRTSTNEKLFF.

This clone has just one count. The chain couples TRBV11-2 to TRBJ1-1; 7 bases are a match to TRBD1. The CDR3 has 14 residues. Germline loops: CDR1 SGHAT, CDR2 FQNNGV. J lost 4 bases, V lost 0 bases, and 2 bases had no gene match. The CDR3 DNA reads TGTGCCAGCAGCTTAGAACGGACAGGCACTGAAGCTTTCTTT. Residues: CASSLERTGTEAFF.